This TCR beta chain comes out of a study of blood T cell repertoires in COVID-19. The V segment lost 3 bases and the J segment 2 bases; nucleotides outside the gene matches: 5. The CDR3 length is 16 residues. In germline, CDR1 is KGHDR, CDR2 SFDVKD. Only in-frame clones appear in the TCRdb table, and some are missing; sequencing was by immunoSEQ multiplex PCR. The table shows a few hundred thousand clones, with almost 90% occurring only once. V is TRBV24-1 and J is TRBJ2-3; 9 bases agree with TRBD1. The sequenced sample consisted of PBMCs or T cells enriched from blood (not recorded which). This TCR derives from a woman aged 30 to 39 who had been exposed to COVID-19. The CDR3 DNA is TGTGCCACCAGTGATCTGGGACAGGGCCCCACAGATACGCAGTATTTT. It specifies CATSDLGQGPTDTQYF.